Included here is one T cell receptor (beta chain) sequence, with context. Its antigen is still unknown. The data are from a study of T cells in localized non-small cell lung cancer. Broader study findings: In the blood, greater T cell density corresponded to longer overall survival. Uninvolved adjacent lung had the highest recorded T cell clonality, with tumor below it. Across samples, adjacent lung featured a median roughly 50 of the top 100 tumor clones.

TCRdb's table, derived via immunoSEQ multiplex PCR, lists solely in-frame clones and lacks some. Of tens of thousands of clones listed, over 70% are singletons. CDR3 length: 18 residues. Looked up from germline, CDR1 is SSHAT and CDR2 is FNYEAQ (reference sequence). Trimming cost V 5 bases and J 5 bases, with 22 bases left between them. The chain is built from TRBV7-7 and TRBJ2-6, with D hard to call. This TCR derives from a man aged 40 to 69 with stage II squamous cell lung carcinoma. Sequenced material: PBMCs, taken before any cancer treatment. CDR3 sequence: CASSDPLSAQSRANVLTF. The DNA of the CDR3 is TGTGCCAGCAGCGATCCTTTAAGTGCACAAAGTCGGGCCAACGTCCTGACTTTC. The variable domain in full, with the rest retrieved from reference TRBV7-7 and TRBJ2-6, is GAGVSQSPRYKVTKRGQDVTLRCDPISSHATLYWYQQALGQGPEFLTYFNYEAQPDKSGLPSDRFSAERPEGSISTLTIQRTEQRDSAMYRCASSDPLSAQSRANVLTFGAGSRLTVL.